The clone carrying this TCR beta chain was found a few times. The target antigen is unknown. Rectal tissue came from one to two pinch biopsies taken at colonoscopy. V was cut by 7 bases and J by 7 bases, with 17 bases left in between. The CDR3 contains 15 residues. The germline gives CDR1 LNHDA, CDR2 SQIVND (reference sequence). This entry belongs to a study of pediatric ulcerative colitis. Findings and caveats of the study: Clonal expansions reduced rectal repertoire diversity in acute severe colitis. Total lymphocyte DNA, not sorted subsets, was the template.

Clones were sequenced by immunoSEQ multiplex PCR, and TCRdb holds only the in-frame ones, with some missing. The repertoire has about 22,000 clones, over 60% of them found once; the top ten carry roughly a sixth. The clonotype comes from a boy younger than 18 with severe ulcerative colitis. The chain recombines TRBV19 with TRBJ1-6; a weak D match, TRBD1 (6 bases). Sequencing was carried out using gut tissue. The CDR3: CASTLRTDKNSPLHF. The CDR3 nucleotides are TGTGCCAGTACCTTACGGACAGATAAGAATTCACCCCTCCACTTT.